Below are 30 T cell receptor beta chains sequenced from a single sample in a study of blood T cell repertoires in COVID-19 (TCRdb year 2020). The library was prepared using the immunoSEQ multiplex PCR assay. Not all clones reach the TCRdb copy of this immuneACCESS table, which keeps in-frame sequences only. Checked studies attribute under half of the gap to unresolved V genes and leave the rest unexplained. The sample table holds about 440,000 clones, of which 90% were seen once. 0.6% to 0.7% of the sample lies in the top ten. The sample consisted of PBMCs or T cells enriched from blood (not recorded which). These receptors all come from a man aged 18-30 years who had recovered from COVID-19.

V gene TRBV27 combines with J gene TRBJ1-2, with 8 bases aligning to TRBD1. Germline V gene data show CDR1 as MNHEY and CDR2 as SMNVEV (reference sequence). The V segment lost 5 bases and the J segment 6 bases; nucleotides outside the gene matches: 5. The CDR3 consists of 13 residues. In DNA form, the CDR3 reads TGTGCCAGCAGTGGACAGGGAATGGATGGCTACACCTTC. Protein sequence: CASSGQGMDGYTF.

The chain is built from TRBV19 and TRBJ1-6, with 7 nucleotides matching TRBD1. The germline V gene has CDR1 LNHDA and CDR2 SQIVND (reference sequence). This CDR3 is built from 14 residues. J lost 6 bases, V lost 7 bases, and 6 bases had no gene match. The CDR3 protein is CASTTGITNSPLHF. CDR3 DNA: TGTGCCAGTACGACAGGGATCACTAATTCACCCCTCCACTTT.

This chain connects TRBV5-1 to TRBJ1-5; no firm D call. The germline V gene encodes CDR1 SGHRS and CDR2 YFSETQ. Trimming took off 3 bases at V and 3 bases at J, with 7 bases between the two ends. CDR3 length: 13 amino acids. CDR3 sequence: CASSSGDNQPQHF. The CDR3 DNA follows: TGCGCCAGCAGCTCGGGAGACAATCAGCCCCAGCATTTT.

This rearrangement joins TRBV5-1 to TRBJ1-2, with a tentative D call TRBD1 (6 bases). Trimming stripped 3 bases from V and 8 bases from J, with 11 bases between. The length of the CDR3 is 12 residues. Germline CDR1 reads SGHRS; CDR2 reads YFSETQ. The DNA of the CDR3 is TGCGCCAGCAGCTCTACAGGGAGCGGCTACACCTTC. Its protein product is CASSSTGSGYTF. Using reference TRBV5-1 and TRBJ1-2 for the parts outside the CDR3, the full variable domain is KAGVTQTPRYLIKTRGQQVTLSCSPISGHRSVSWYQQTPGQGLQFLFEYFSETQRNKGNFPGRFSGRQFSNSRSEMNVSTLELGDSALYLCASSSTGSGYTFGSGTRLTVV.

This chain links TRBV9 with TRBJ2-1; 7 bases agree with TRBD2. Germline V gives CDR1 SGDLS, CDR2 YYNGEE. Trimming at V came to 3 bases and at J to 8 bases, leaving 11 bases not matched to a gene. The length of the CDR3 is 15 residues. The CDR3 protein is CASSAPRGGGDEQFF. The CDR3, as DNA: TGTGCCAGCAGCGCCCCCCGTGGGGGAGGGGATGAGCAGTTCTTC.

This chain joins TRBV19 and TRBJ1-5, with TRBD1 matching 7 bases. The CDR3 spans 16 residues. After removal of 7 bases from V and 1 base from J, the junction contained 10 bases not matched to a gene. CDR1 and CDR2 from the germline V gene are LNHDA and SQIVND (reference sequence). This CDR3 reads CASTPNRGKSNQPQHF. CDR3 DNA sequence: TGTGCCAGTACCCCGAACAGGGGTAAGAGCAATCAGCCCCAGCATTTT. Using reference TRBV19 and TRBJ1-5 for the parts outside the CDR3, the full variable domain is DGGITQSPKYLFRKEGQNVTLSCEQNLNHDAMYWYRQDPGQGLRLIYYSQIVNDFQKGDIAEGYSVSREKKESFPLTVTSAQKNPTAFYLCASTPNRGKSNQPQHFGDGTRLSIL.

The CDR3 loop is CASSIRQGAAEAFF. The DNA of the CDR3 is TGTGCCAGCAGTATACGACAGGGGGCGGCTGAAGCTTTCTTT. V gene TRBV27 combines with J gene TRBJ1-1, with 10 bases fitting TRBD1. Germline-derived CDR1 and CDR2 are MNHEY and SMNVEV (reference sequence). CDR3 length equals 14 residues. The V gene end was trimmed by 5 bases and the J gene end by 6 bases; junction bases not matched to a gene: 6.

The chain links TRBV4-1 to TRBJ2-5; TRBD2 matches 13 bases. CDR1 and CDR2 (germline): MGHRA, YSYEKL. The trim removed 0 bases at V and 1 base at J, leaving 11 bases unmatched. The CDR3 length is 20 residues. The CDR3 region is CASSQDPPETSGGIQETQYF. The CDR3 region has the DNA TGCGCCAGCAGCCAAGATCCCCCTGAGACTAGCGGGGGGATCCAAGAGACCCAGTACTTC.

The rearrangement links TRBV4-2 to TRBJ1-2; the D is unclear. The ends were cut back, 0 bases at V and 3 bases at J, with 20 bases in the middle. Per germline, CDR1 LGHNA and CDR2 YNFKEQ. This CDR3 region has 18 residues. The CDR3 DNA follows: TGTGCCAGCAGCCAAGATAGACTCGAGGGAGTTGGGTACTATGGCTACACCTTC. Protein: CASSQDRLEGVGYYGYTF.

V usage is TRBV30 and J usage is TRBJ1-6; TRBD1 is a possible D gene (6 bases). CDR1 is GTSNPN, CDR2 SVGIG, per germline (reference sequence). V dropped 1 base and J dropped 10 bases, with 20 bases sitting between them. The CDR3 extends over 16 amino acids. The CDR3 DNA is TGTGCCTGGAGTGCCTCCAGGGGCTTTAGGGAATCACCCCTCCACTTT. It codes for CAWSASRGFRESPLHF.

This chain uses TRBV3-1 (or the pseudogene TRBV3-2) with TRBJ2-7; TRBD2 might be the D (7 bases). The CDR3 has 13 residues. In germline, CDR1 is LGHDT, CDR2 YNNKEL (reference sequence). The V end was cut by 3 bases, the J end by 6 bases, with 12 bases between. This CDR3 is CASSHGGGGEQYF. CDR3 nucleotides: TGTGCCAGCAGCCACGGCGGGGGCGGCGAGCAGTACTTC.

V usage is TRBV1 and J usage is TRBJ1-3. TRBV1 represents a pseudogene. The CDR3 has 15 amino acids. CDR3 bases: TGCACCAGCAGACGGGACTTCTTAAGGGGAAACACCATATATTTT. Its translation: CTSRRDFLRGNTIYF.

The rearrangement links TRBV20-1 to TRBJ1-2; a weak D match, TRBD1 (5 bases). Germline-derived CDR1 and CDR2 are DFQATT and SNEGSKA (reference sequence). The CDR3 covers 13 residues. The germline V and J ends were trimmed by 3 bases and 3 bases, with 11 bases remaining between them. The CDR3 loop is CSASGRGDYGYTF. The CDR3 DNA reads as TGCAGTGCTAGTGGGAGGGGAGACTATGGCTACACCTTC.

The chain uses TRBV7-2 and TRBJ2-1; tentatively, D is TRBD2 (6 bases). The CDR3 loop spans 16 amino acids. Looked up from germline, CDR1 is SGHTA and CDR2 is FQGNSA. The V end was cut by 5 bases, the J end by 5 bases, with 19 bases between. The CDR3 protein is CASSRDGLLVHNEQFF. CDR3 in DNA: TGTGCCAGCAGCAGAGACGGACTATTGGTCCACAATGAGCAGTTCTTC.

This clone was seen just once. This chain connects TRBV23-1 to TRBJ2-1, with D unclear. TRBV23-1 is designated an ORF whose function remains uncertain. V shed 2 bases and J shed 9 bases, with 20 bases lying between them. This CDR3 has 16 amino acids. The CDR3 nucleotides read TGCGCCAGCAGTCAAAGACGCCCCACCCACGGCGGTGAGCAGTTCTTC. Translation: CASSQRRPTHGGEQFF.

CDR3 coding DNA: TGTGCCAGCAGCCAACTAGTTCACGAGCAGTACTTC. This codes for CASSQLVHEQYF. The chain combines TRBV28 with TRBJ2-7; D is perhaps TRBD2 (5 bases). V dropped 6 bases and J dropped 5 bases, with 11 bases sitting between them. There are 12 residues in the CDR3. CDR1 is MDHEN, CDR2 SYDVKM, per germline.

This clone was picked up one time. This chain connects TRBV13 to TRBJ2-5; tentatively, D is TRBD1 (6 bases). Germline V CDR1 and CDR2: PRHDT, FYEKMQ (reference sequence). CDR3 length equals 16 residues. V was cut by 7 bases and J by 3 bases, with 21 bases left in between. CDR3 protein: CASTSLSRGGEETQYF. CDR3 nucleotide sequence: TGTGCCAGCACCTCCCTTAGTCGTGGGGGCGAAGAGACCCAGTACTTC.

The chain combines TRBV5-8 with TRBJ1-2; 7 bases are a match to TRBD1. CDR1 SGHTS and CDR2 YDEGEE come from the germline V gene. The CDR3 sequence is 15 residues long. The V and J ends lost 0 bases and 4 bases, in that order; junction bases with no gene match: 6. The CDR3 sequence is CASSLVPGGVYGYTF. Written as DNA, the CDR3 is TGTGCCAGCAGCTTGGTTCCAGGGGGTGTCTATGGCTACACCTTC.

This clone showed up just once. The limits of the CDR3 on the DNA are not certain, so only TCRdb's listed CDR3 is given. V is TRBV25-1 and J is TRBJ1-5; the table's D call TRBD1 went unverified against the DNA. Germline CDR1 reads MGHDK; CDR2 reads SYGVNS. The CDR3 region is 16 residues in length, termini included. The CDR3 here is CAVPGQGYHCNQPQHF.

DNA for the CDR3: TGTGCCAGCAGTTCCGACAGGGGGGCTGAAGCTTTCTTT. This gives the protein CASSSDRGAEAFF. J is TRBJ1-1 and V is TRBV12-3 or TRBV12-4; 9 bases are shared with TRBD1. The junction had 3 bases not matched to a gene; V was cut back by 4 bases and J by 6 bases. The CDR3 is 13 residues long.

V is TRBV3-1 (or the pseudogene TRBV3-2) and J is TRBJ2-2; TRBD1 matches at 7 bases. J lost 3 bases, V lost 4 bases, and 5 bases had no gene match. Germline CDR1 reads LGHDT; CDR2 reads YNNKEL (reference sequence). This CDR3 has 15 amino acids. Here the CDR3 reads CASSRQGSDTGELFF. The CDR3 nucleotides read TGTGCCAGCAGCCGACAGGGTTCGGACACCGGGGAGCTGTTTTTT.

This clone was detected only once. The J gene is TRBJ2-1, the V gene TRBV29-1; D ambiguous. Germline CDR1 and CDR2: SQVTM and ANQGSEA. Trimming cost V 5 bases and J 0 bases, with 8 bases left between them. The CDR3 runs to 13 residues. The chain's CDR3 is CSVNYYSYNEQFF. The CDR3 coding sequence is TGCAGCGTTAACTACTACTCCTACAATGAGCAGTTCTTC.

The rearrangement joins TRBV7-2 to TRBJ1-5; D gene unclear. Trimming removed 1 base from V and 7 bases from J, with 14 bases in between. Germline lookup yields CDR1 SGHTA and CDR2 FQGNSA. CDR3 size: 15 residues. In DNA form, the CDR3 reads TGTGCCAGCAGCTTAGTCCCGGCGGCCGCCCAGCCCCAGCATTTT. Amino acid sequence: CASSLVPAAAQPQHF.

The V gene is TRBV6-5, the J gene TRBJ1-4; a possible D gene is TRBD1 (5 bases). The germline V and J ends were trimmed by 0 bases and 4 bases, with 9 bases remaining between them. This CDR3 is built from 15 residues. The germline V gene has CDR1 MNHEY and CDR2 SVGAGI. DNA of the CDR3: TGTGCCAGCAGTTACTCGGGCGGGGGTAATGAAAAACTGTTTTTT. Its protein is CASSYSGGGNEKLFF.

The CDR3 spells CASSRTSGSDNEQFF. Written as DNA, the CDR3 is TGTGCCAGCAGCCGGACTAGCGGGAGCGACAATGAGCAGTTCTTC. The V and J genes are TRBV7-2 and TRBJ2-1, with TRBD2 identical over 13 bases. The germline gives CDR1 SGHTA, CDR2 FQGNSA. The trim removed 5 bases at V and 5 bases at J, leaving 3 bases unmatched. This CDR3 is built from 15 residues.

The chain links TRBV7-9 to TRBJ1-1; TRBD1 matches 10 bases. The CDR3 is 15 residues long. V lost 5 bases to trimming and J lost 5 bases; unmatched junction nucleotides: 8. Germline lookup yields CDR1 SEHNR and CDR2 FQNEAQ (reference sequence). The CDR3 DNA sequence: TGTGCCAGCAGCCCGGTGACAGGGGGCCAGACTGAAGCTTTCTTT. Amino acid sequence: CASSPVTGGQTEAFF. Filled out from reference TRBV7-9 and TRBJ1-1, the complete variable domain reads DTGVSQNPRHKITKRGQNVTFRCDPISEHNRLYWYRQTLGQGPEFLTYFQNEAQLEKSRLLSDRFSAERPKGSFSTLEIQRTEQGDSAMYLCASSPVTGGQTEAFFGQGTRLTVV.

This chain connects TRBV27 to TRBJ1-3, with a possible D match to TRBD1 (6 bases). The V gene's germline CDR1 is MNHEY and CDR2 SMNVEV (reference sequence). CDR3 size: 16 residues. Trimming took 2 bases from V and 0 from J, leaving 11 bases between them. The CDR3 sequence is CASSLRPDSSGNTIYF. The CDR3 region has the DNA TGTGCCAGCAGTTTAAGGCCGGACAGCTCTGGAAACACCATATATTTT.

The gene calls are TRBV9 and TRBJ2-3; D uncertain. CDR3 length: 13 residues. V shed 0 bases and J shed 6 bases, with 8 bases lying between them. The germline V gene encodes CDR1 SGDLS and CDR2 YYNGEE. The CDR3 nucleotides read TGTGCCAGCAGCGTAGGGCCCATCGATACGCAGTATTTT. This codes for CASSVGPIDTQYF.

The rearrangement uses TRBV2 and TRBJ2-5; D is perhaps TRBD1 (5 bases). CDR3 length: 12 residues. V lost 3 bases and J 5 bases, leaving 7 bases between the germline ends. Per the germline V gene, CDR1 is SNHLY and CDR2 is FYNNEI. In DNA form, the CDR3 reads TGTGCCAGCAGTGACAGGGTCGAGACCCAGTACTTC. Translated: CASSDRVETQYF.

The rearrangement links TRBV2 to TRBJ2-2; 7 positions match TRBD2. CDR1 is SNHLY, CDR2 FYNNEI, per germline. V lost 3 bases, J lost 4 bases, and 5 bases stayed unmatched. CDR3 length: 15 amino acids. The CDR3 reads CASSDGLVGTGELFF. CDR3 in DNA: TGTGCCAGCAGTGACGGACTAGTGGGCACCGGGGAGCTGTTTTTT.